These 21 T cell receptor beta chains originate from one sample sequenced in a study of control samples from healthy donors and cancer patients. Libraries were prepared by immunoSEQ multiplex PCR; TCRdb keeps only in-frame clonotypes and omits some of them. The data show about 48,000 clones, about 93% seen once. The sample taken for sequencing was PBMCs. Receptor source: a woman in her fifties or sixties with head and neck cancer.

V gene TRBV2 combines with J gene TRBJ1-1, with D perhaps matching TRBD1 (5 bases). This CDR3 has 16 residues. Between the trimmed V and J ends, which lost 5 bases and 1 base, there was a span of 17 bases. CDR1 is SNHLY, CDR2 FYNNEI, per germline. The CDR3 spells CASSSLQLGGNTEAFF. The CDR3 DNA sequence: TGTGCCAGCAGTTCCCTCCAGTTGGGGGGGAACACTGAAGCTTTCTTT. Full variable domain (missing parts from reference TRBV2 and TRBJ1-1): EPEVTQTPSHQVTQMGQEVILRCVPISNHLYFYWYRQILGQKVEFLVSFYNNEISEKSEIFDDQFSVERPDGSNFTLKIRSTKLEDSAMYFCASSSLQLGGNTEAFFGQGTRLTVV.

The chain employs TRBV5-4 and TRBJ2-6; TRBD1 is a possible D gene (6 bases). The CDR3 runs 18 residues. With 5 bases removed from V and 0 bases from J, the gap between germline ends came to 18 bases. The germline CDR1 and CDR2 sequences are SGHNT and YYREEE (reference sequence). CDR3 loop: CASRSGTIGNSGANVLTF. The CDR3 DNA reads as TGTGCCAGCAGGTCGGGGACAATTGGGAACTCTGGGGCCAACGTCCTGACTTTC.

This clone showed up just once. The chain is built from TRBV7-2 and TRBJ2-3; 16 nucleotides agree with TRBD2. This CDR3 region has 15 residues. In germline, CDR1 is SGHTA, CDR2 FQGNSA. The V and J ends lost 6 bases and 6 bases, in that order; junction bases with no gene match: 3. The CDR3, as DNA: TGTGCCAGCAGGTCGGGACTAGCGGGAGGGGATACGCAGTATTTT. Translated, it gives CASRSGLAGGDTQYF. The variable domain in full, with the rest retrieved from reference TRBV7-2 and TRBJ2-3, is GAGVSQSPSNKVTEKGKDVELRCDPISGHTALYWYRQSLGQGLEFLIYFQGNSAPDKSGLPSDRFSAERTGGSVSTLTIQRTQQEDSAVYLCASRSGLAGGDTQYFGPGTRLTVL.

The chain uses TRBV2 and TRBJ2-7; D not certain. This CDR3 has 16 amino acids. With 2 bases removed from V and 2 bases from J, the gap between germline ends came to 16 bases. Germline lookup yields CDR1 SNHLY and CDR2 FYNNEI. CDR3 in amino acids: CASSEYRGALAYEQYF. Here the CDR3 DNA reads TGTGCCAGCAGTGAATATCGAGGCGCCCTCGCCTACGAGCAGTACTTC. The full variable domain, in which reference TRBV2 and TRBJ2-7 provide the parts outside the CDR3, is EPEVTQTPSHQVTQMGQEVILRCVPISNHLYFYWYRQILGQKVEFLVSFYNNEISEKSEIFDDQFSVERPDGSNFTLKIRSTKLEDSAMYFCASSEYRGALAYEQYFGPGTRLTVT.

The chain carries TRBV9 and TRBJ1-3, with TRBD1 matching 7 bases. Germline V gives CDR1 SGDLS, CDR2 YYNGEE. The CDR3 has 14 residues. V was clipped by 5 bases and J by 2 bases; unmatched bases: 4. CDR3 sequence: CASRPQGAGNTIYF. The CDR3 region has the DNA TGTGCCAGCAGACCCCAGGGGGCTGGAAACACCATATATTTT.

The chain couples TRBV12-3 or TRBV12-4 to TRBJ2-7, with D perhaps matching TRBD1 (6 bases). This CDR3 is built from 11 residues. V was trimmed by 7 bases and J by 7 bases, leaving 11 bases between them. CDR3 loop: CASTLQGEQYF. The CDR3 DNA reads TGTGCCAGCACCCTCCAGGGGGAGCAGTACTTC.

The chain carries TRBV19 and TRBJ1-2; unclear D gene. Per the germline V gene, CDR1 is LNHDA and CDR2 is SQIVND (reference sequence). V was pared by 6 bases and J by 2 bases, with 4 bases between. The CDR3 totals 11 residues. The CDR3 DNA follows: TGTGCCAGTAGAGGGAACTATGGCTACACCTTC. This encodes CASRGNYGYTF.

The gene calls are TRBV29-1 and TRBJ2-6; no clear D gene. Trimming took 5 bases from V and 2 from J, leaving 1 base between them. The CDR3 is 11 residues long. The germline V gene has CDR1 SQVTM and CDR2 ANQGSEA. The CDR3 nucleotides are TGCAGCGTTACTGGGGCCAACGTCCTGACTTTC. It specifies CSVTGANVLTF.

The chain has TRBV6-6 and TRBJ2-7; 9 nucleotides agree with TRBD1. This CDR3 is 16 amino acids long. V was pared by 3 bases and J by 5 bases, with 11 bases of the junction left unmatched. In germline, CDR1 is MNHNY, CDR2 SVGAGI (reference sequence). CDR3 protein: CASSYRGTGLRDEQYF. CDR3 nucleotide sequence: TGTGCCAGCAGTTATCGGGGGACAGGGCTAAGAGACGAGCAGTACTTC.

This chain joins TRBV5-1 and TRBJ2-3, with no clear D. V was cut by 0 bases and J by 6 bases, with 5 bases left in between. The V gene's germline CDR1 is SGHRS and CDR2 YFSETQ. CDR3 length: 12 amino acids. CDR3 sequence reads: CASSLVSDTQYF. The CDR3 DNA is TGCGCCAGCAGCTTGGTCTCTGATACGCAGTATTTT.

This chain uses TRBV6-1 with TRBJ1-1; D is unclear. Looked up from germline, CDR1 is MNHNS and CDR2 is SASEGT. The CDR3 has 13 amino acids. Trimming took off 2 bases at V and 1 base at J, with 5 bases between the two ends. CDR3 in amino acids: CASSEIANTEAFF. The CDR3 nucleotides are TGTGCCAGCAGTGAAATAGCGAACACTGAAGCTTTCTTT.

The rearrangement links TRBV11-2 to TRBJ1-5; the D is unclear. The CDR3 is 13 amino acids. Germline V gene sequence: CDR1 SGHAT, CDR2 FQNNGV. V lost 2 bases and J 8 bases, leaving 10 bases between the germline ends. CDR3 coding DNA: TGTGCCAGCAGCTTAACCCCCCCCGAGCCCCAGCATTTT. This codes for CASSLTPPEPQHF.

The chain has TRBV2 and TRBJ1-4, with 7 nucleotides matching TRBD1. This CDR3 region has 14 residues. Germline V gives CDR1 SNHLY, CDR2 FYNNEI. Unmatched junction bases numbered 10, after V lost 7 bases and J lost 8 bases. The CDR3 reads CASIRGGLEEKLFF. CDR3 bases: TGTGCCAGCATCAGAGGGGGCCTTGAAGAAAAACTGTTTTTT.

This chain links TRBV7-2 with TRBJ2-1; 9 positions agree with TRBD2. The V segment lost 2 bases and the J segment 7 bases; nucleotides outside the gene matches: 3. Germline CDR1 and CDR2: SGHTA and FQGNSA. The CDR3 loop spans 14 amino acids. In nucleotides, the CDR3 is TGTGCCAGCAGCTTATGGCGGGAGGGGAATGAGCAGTTCTTC. Its protein is CASSLWREGNEQFF.

The V gene is TRBV15, the J gene TRBJ1-2; no firm D call. CDR1 LNHNV and CDR2 YYDKDF come from the germline V gene (reference sequence). V lost 6 bases and J lost 7, with 12 bases in between. This CDR3 has 12 amino acids. CDR3 region: CATSLLGSGYTF. The CDR3 coding sequence is TGTGCCACCAGTCTTTTAGGGAGTGGCTACACCTTC.

The chain uses TRBV7-2 and TRBJ2-3, with TRBD1 identical over 7 bases. V dropped 5 bases and J dropped 8; count of bases not matched to a gene: 10. Germline-derived CDR1 and CDR2 are SGHTA and FQGNSA. The CDR3 totals 14 residues. CDR3 sequence (DNA): TGTGCCAGCAGCCCCAGGGACAGAAATGGTACGCAGTATTTT. Translation gives CASSPRDRNGTQYF.

The chain uses TRBV5-4 and TRBJ2-3; the match to TRBD2 covers 9 bases. The V gene's germline CDR1 is SGHNT and CDR2 YYREEE (reference sequence). Losses at the gene ends were 0 bases for V and 8 bases for J; bases not matched to a gene: 7. The CDR3 is 15 residues long. The DNA for the CDR3 is TGTGCCAGCAGCTTGGCGGGACTAGCTAAGGGTACGCAGTATTTT. Protein: CASSLAGLAKGTQYF.

This chain uses TRBV5-6 with TRBJ2-5, with TRBD2 identical over 14 bases. Germline V gene data show CDR1 as SGHDT and CDR2 as YYEEEE. This CDR3 contains 15 residues. V was pared by 4 bases and J by 5 bases, with 4 bases of the junction left unmatched. CDR3 nucleotide sequence: TGTGCCAGCAGCGGACTAGCGGGGGGAGAGGAGACCCAGTACTTC. Protein: CASSGLAGGEETQYF.

V usage is TRBV28 and J usage is TRBJ1-2; TRBD1 agrees at 7 bases. The CDR3 is made up of 13 amino acids. Germline V gene sequence: CDR1 MDHEN, CDR2 SYDVKM. With V trimmed by 4 bases and J by 5 bases, 4 bases remained unmatched. DNA of the CDR3: TGTGCCAGCAGTTCCCCAGGGGGATATGGCTACACCTTC. Translating it yields CASSSPGGYGYTF.

The V call is TRBV7-9, the J call TRBJ2-1; perhaps TRBD2 as D (7 bases). Trimming cost V 7 bases and J 6 bases, with 19 bases left between them. CDR1 is SEHNR and CDR2 is FQNEAQ in the germline V gene (reference sequence). The CDR3 runs 15 residues. In DNA form, the CDR3 reads TGTGCCAGCATCGAATACCACCGGGGGGCCAATGAGCAGTTCTTC. This encodes CASIEYHRGANEQFF.

The chain uses TRBV27 and TRBJ1-6; D is ambiguous. Trimming left V 5 bases short and J 6 bases short, with 14 bases between. The CDR3 totals 15 residues. Per the germline V gene, CDR1 is MNHEY and CDR2 is SMNVEV (reference sequence). The CDR3 region is CASSPLTPPNSPLHF. CDR3 coding DNA: TGTGCCAGCAGTCCCCTCACACCACCTAATTCACCCCTCCACTTT.